This T cell receptor (beta chain) derives from a study of cytomegalovirus exposure and HLA in healthy donors. Points on this clone: Its antigen is not identified.

Use of 60 Vbeta and 13 Jbeta primers characterized the PCR. The assay was immunoSEQ multiplex PCR, and TCRdb's table has in-frame clones only and misses some. The repertoire holds about 170,000 clones, around four fifths seen once, with approximately 3.4% in the top ten. The CDR3 is 13 amino acids. Germline V gene sequence: CDR1 SQVTM, CDR2 ANQGSEA. V lost 0 bases, J lost 5 bases, and 8 bases lay in between. Whole-study findings and limits: Reportedly, TCR beta sequences accurately predicted HLA-A and HLA-B alleles in most subjects. Most of the TCR beta V segments (in an earlier analysis) were productive either about 87% or about 30% of the time.

The chain couples TRBV29-1 to TRBJ2-1; possible D gene TRBD1, 6 bases. The receptor was derived from a female donor in good health and CMV-seronegative. Sample: PBMCs. CDR3 loop: CSVEETGNNEQFF. The CDR3 nucleotides read TGCAGCGTTGAAGAAACAGGGAACAATGAGCAGTTCTTC.